The source of this T cell receptor beta chain is a study of cytomegalovirus exposure and HLA in healthy donors (dated by TCRdb to 2017 to 2019). In the study overall: According to an earlier analysis of a few hundred of the donors, about 190 million T cells yielded approximately 120 million unique TCR beta sequences and about 280 Gb of sequence data. The study aimed to test whether signatures of past pathogen exposure could be identified by cataloging public T cell receptors. Donor age, sex, ethnicity and CMV serostatus were compiled alongside the repertoire data. The number of donors typed differed by locus, with roughly 629-640 for A, B, C, DRB1 and DQB1, roughly 520 for DQA1, 600 to 610 for DPA1, and around 450 for DPB1. The genetic ancestry cluster associated with self-reported Caucasian donors included approximately 85% of the 350 to 500 genotyped donors. A later analysis re-analyzed previously published TCR beta repertoires from 660 or so donors and added high-resolution HLA genotyping to study TCR occurrence patterns. Rather than using new phenotypic data, the later analysis identified candidate immune exposures from TCR beta sequences and from how often those sequences occurred across donors. Class I and class II HLA loci were covered by the typing at four-digit resolution. High-throughput TCR immunosequencing, statistical association of individual TCRs with disease status, and machine learning were combined to predict cytomegalovirus infection status. Along with the approximately 700-subject first cohort, a separate validation cohort of over a hundred different subjects was used. In a later genetic analysis, genome-wide SNP genotypes for about three fifths of the roughly 670 donors were used, and that subset was treated as a discovery cohort. Using immunosequencing, the study profiled T cell repertoires from 640 or so subjects and related those repertoires to cytomegalovirus serostatus. A handful of DR-DQ haplotypes were handled as single units for association and clustering because linkage in the cohort was strong. All discovery cohort repertoires had been generated using a single sequencing platform. Across about 380 genotyped donors of the cohort, an average of roughly 200,000 unique TCR beta nucleotide sequences per donor were sequenced, and about a sixth of those sequences were non-productive. Approximately 310 gigabases of sequencing data and roughly 80 million unique TCR sequences made up an early release that covered 500 to 700 HLA-typed donors. To decide whether each TCR beta V gene segment behaved as functional or pseudogenic, an earlier analysis of some 540 of the donors relied on high-throughput TCR beta sequencing. Overall study results and their limits: Because counts were too low, some 17 rarely observed V segments, including chromosome 9 orphons, were left out of the earlier analysis of over 550 of the donors. The study gave a list of 150 to 200 TCR beta chains associated with cytomegalovirus. A group of highly shared sequence variants was considered likely to be a technical artifact of the sequencing pipeline. An association between a missense DCLRE1C variant and V-gene and J-gene trimming of TCR beta chains was found in a later genetic analysis and replicated in an independent cohort. Compared with equally common non-associated chains, HLA-associated TCR beta chains in a later analysis were more clonally expanded and had lower generation probabilities. In vitro tests confirmed that three of the cytomegalovirus-associated TCR beta chains recognize cytomegalovirus antigens. In an earlier analysis of around 600 of the donors, most TCR beta V segments were observed in productive rearrangements about 90% or about 30% of the time, broadly matching IMGT annotations. Most TCR sequences were seen in very few donors, while some public TCRs were found in many individuals. In a later analysis, TCR association rates were found to vary across HLA loci, with the most associated TCRs seen for DRB1 alleles and the fewest for HLA-C alleles. Because the 87-base-pair reads could not distinguish some IMGT-functional V segments, including TRBV6-2 and TRBV6-3, those segments were excluded. For the cohort, immune exposure information was limited to CMV serostatus. Assigning TCR associations to individual alleles was difficult when HLA alleles, especially DR and DQ, strongly co-occurred. It was suggested by the authors that the approach could potentially be generalized to other disease states and immunological phenotypes. Only TCR beta chains were sequenced in this cohort, and the absence of alpha or paired-chain data limited detectable features. Roughly uniform sequencing depth across donors was assumed in presence/absence analyses, although this assumption may not hold. According to a later analysis, most CMV-associated TCR beta chains appeared to be HLA-restricted, and the HLA associations seemed to be driven largely by CMV exposure. HLA typing was unavailable for some donors at each locus, so association tests used only the typed subset. In a later analysis, several top co-occurrence clusters were reported to appear linked to parvovirus B19, influenza, CMV and Epstein-Barr virus. Correlated functional status among segregating V segments might be attributable to linkage disequilibrium, but an unknown experimental factor could not be ruled out. Compared with the approximately 720-donor mean, donors in an Asian-associated ancestry cluster had fewer N-insertions in productive TCRs, according to a later genetic analysis. In a later analysis, 15,000 to 20,000 TCR beta sequences were associated with specific HLA alleles at a false discovery rate of 0.05. In both the original and validation cohorts, the classifier was reported to diagnose cytomegalovirus status with high specificity and sensitivity. A further reported finding was that TCR beta sequences accurately predicted the HLA-A and HLA-B alleles for most subjects in the first cohort.

This clone was seen only a few times. It lacks a known antigen. Base qualities are not recorded, but no much larger clone differs from it by a single base. The CDR3 starts with the cysteine, ends with the phenylalanine, and has 15 residues. The kept DNA is CDR3 alone, 45 bases in frame from the first base. V is reduced by 5 bases and J by 5 bases, leaving a spacing of 18 bases between them. CDR1 and CDR2, per the germline V gene, are SGHAT and FQNNGV. The library came from the immunoSEQ multiplex PCR assay. For the multiplex PCR, a mixture combining 60 forward primers for TCR Vbeta segments and 13 reverse primers for TCR Jbeta segments was used. Amplification of the CDR3 region of rearranged TCR beta genes was performed with a multiplex PCR assay on genomic DNA. On the Illumina HiSeq System, the amplified TCR beta libraries were sequenced as 87-base-pair reads. In the source study's methods: A later analysis tallied approximately 87 million unique TCR beta chains across the 666 repertoires, and 10 million to 11 million of those chains were shared by two or more donors. Raw reads were error-corrected and collapsed into unique sequences by a nearest-neighbor algorithm in which closely related sequences were merged to remove PCR and sequencing errors. To assign V, D and J gene segments, CDR3 sequences were aligned to IMGT reference sequences. For a sequence to be retained, a match of at least six nucleotides to both a V gene segment and a J gene segment was required. A rearrangement counted as productive if the CDR3 had no stop codons and remained in frame with V and J, and every other rearrangement counted as non-productive. Following IMGT convention, CDR3 was defined as the stretch from the second conserved V-encoded cysteine to the conserved J-encoded phenylalanine. In an earlier analysis of more than 550 of the donors, sequences lacking an unambiguous match to a single V gene segment were excluded. In an earlier analysis of 587 of the donors, V segments were called functional above 56.7% productive rearrangements and were called segregating when the between-donor standard deviation exceeded 5%. A statistical classification framework was built for diagnosing cytomegalovirus status from the catalog of TCR beta chain sequences. V and J gene assignment, in a later analysis, came from comparing TCR nucleotide sequences with IMGT/GENE-DB human TR gene sequences. The TCRdist pipeline was used in a later analysis to assign CDR3 sequences and most-parsimonious VDJ recombination scenarios. In a later analysis, each TCR beta chain was defined by its CDR3 amino acid sequence together with its V-gene family, and reads lacking a unique V-gene family were excluded. In a later analysis, approximately 590 highly shared, low-generation-probability nucleotide sequences were removed to address suspected cross-contamination and a sequencing artifact. A later analysis calculated a clonal expansion index for each public chain from normalized within-repertoire ranks of inferred template counts. Generation probabilities in a later analysis came from a VDJ recombination model fitted to out-of-frame rearrangements, and those results were checked against IGoR. In a later analysis, hypergeometric tests were used to score TCR-TCR, TCR-HLA and TCR-CMV co-occurrence, with a repertoire-size bias correction applied to TCR pairs. A later analysis estimated false discovery rates by permuting HLA or CMV assignments 20 times. In a later analysis, co-occurring TCRs were grouped using DBSCAN, and TCRdist sequence similarity was added for clustering within HLA-allele-positive subsets. For co-occurrence clustering, repertoires with fewer than 30,000 or more than 120,000 public chains were excluded, along with roughly five repertoires with anomalous nucleotide sharing. Sourced from immuneACCESS, this table was stored by TCRdb with only in-frame sequences that have V and J called. A share of the clones is absent; for the studies checked, an unresolved V gene accounts for under half, and the remainder has no known explanation. V and J calls and clone size are given by that table; D and trimming were obtained from the DNA. For this sample there are over 110,000 clones; 75% to 90% appear just once. The top ten clonotypes cover just over 4.5% of the sample.

The cohort comprised more than 550 healthy bone marrow donors. Cohort members were all nominally healthy when sampled, although unrecorded immune exposures were likely present. The donor tested CMV seronegative and was one of the 352 seronegative cohort members. A peripheral blood sample was collected from each donor, and TCR beta sequencing was performed on peripheral blood mononuclear cells. Genomic DNA extraction from the blood cell samples was performed with the Qiagen DNeasy Blood Extraction Kit. The chain was built from TRBV11-2 and TRBJ2-5; TRBD2 might be the D gene, on 5 matching bases. This TCR was sampled from a man between 40 and 49 years old in good health and CMV-seronegative. The source material was PBMCs. The encoded CDR3 is CASSPPRVGGETQYF. Here is the DNA: TGTGCCAGCAGCCCTCCGAGGGTGGGCGGGGAGACCCAGTACTTC.